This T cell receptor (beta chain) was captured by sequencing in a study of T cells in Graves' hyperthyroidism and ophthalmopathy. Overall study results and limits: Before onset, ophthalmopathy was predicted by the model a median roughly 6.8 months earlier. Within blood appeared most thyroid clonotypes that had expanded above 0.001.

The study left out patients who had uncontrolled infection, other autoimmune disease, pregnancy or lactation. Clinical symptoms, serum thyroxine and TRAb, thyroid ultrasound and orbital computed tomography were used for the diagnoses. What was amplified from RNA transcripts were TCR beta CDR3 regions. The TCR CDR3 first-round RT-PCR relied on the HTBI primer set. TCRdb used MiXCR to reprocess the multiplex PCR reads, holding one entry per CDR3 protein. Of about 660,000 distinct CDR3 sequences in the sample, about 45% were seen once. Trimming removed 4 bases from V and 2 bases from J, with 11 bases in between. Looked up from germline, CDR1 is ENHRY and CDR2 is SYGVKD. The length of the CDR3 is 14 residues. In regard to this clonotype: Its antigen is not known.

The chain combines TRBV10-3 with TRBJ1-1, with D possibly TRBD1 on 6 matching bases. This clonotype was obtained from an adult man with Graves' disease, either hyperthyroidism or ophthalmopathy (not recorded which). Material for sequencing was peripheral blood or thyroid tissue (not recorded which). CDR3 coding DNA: TGTGCCATCAGTGGGGCAGGGGAAAACACTGAAGCTTTCTTT. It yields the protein CAISGAGENTEAFF.